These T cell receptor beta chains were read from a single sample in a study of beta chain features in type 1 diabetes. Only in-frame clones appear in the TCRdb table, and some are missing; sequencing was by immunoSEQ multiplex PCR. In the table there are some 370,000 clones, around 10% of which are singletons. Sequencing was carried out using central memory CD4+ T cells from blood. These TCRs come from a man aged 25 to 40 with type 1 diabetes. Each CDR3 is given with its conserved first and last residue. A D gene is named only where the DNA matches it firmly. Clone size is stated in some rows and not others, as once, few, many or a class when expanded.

cdr3_nt: TGTGCCAGCAGTTTCCCTCGGACAGGGGGGGAAAAACTGTTTTTT
cdr3_aa: CASSFPRTGGEKLFF
clone_size: few
j_call: TRBJ1-4
v_call: TRBV28
d_call: TRBD1

cdr3_nt: TGCGCCAGCAGTAGTATGCTAGGAGTTAGCACAGATACGCAGTATTTT
cdr3_aa: CASSSMLGVSTDTQYF
clone_size: few
j_call: TRBJ2-3
v_call: TRBV23-1
d_call: NA

cdr3_nt: TGTGCCAGCAGCGTAGGTAGTAATGAAAAACTGTTTTTT
cdr3_aa: CASSVGSNEKLFF
clone_size: NA
j_call: TRBJ1-4
v_call: TRBV9
d_call: NA

cdr3_nt: TGTGCCAGCAGTTACTTGACTAGCGGAAACAATGAGCAGTTCTTC
cdr3_aa: CASSYLTSGNNEQFF
clone_size: few
j_call: TRBJ2-1
v_call: TRBV6-5
d_call: TRBD2

cdr3_nt: TGTGCCTCCCACGCGATAGGCACGGCTAACTATGGCTACACCTTC
cdr3_aa: CASHAIGTANYGYTF
clone_size: NA
j_call: TRBJ1-2
v_call: TRBV19
d_call: NA

cdr3_nt: TGTGCCAGCTCACCACCCATTGCGGCCATAGGGGGCACCGGGGAGCTGTTTTTT
cdr3_aa: CASSPPIAAIGGTGELFF
clone_size: few
j_call: TRBJ2-2
v_call: TRBV18
d_call: NA

cdr3_nt: TGCGCCAGCAGCTCCACAACTAGCAAGAGCTCCTACGAGCAGTACTTC
cdr3_aa: CASSSTTSKSSYEQYF
clone_size: NA
j_call: TRBJ2-7
v_call: TRBV5-1
d_call: NA

cdr3_nt: TGTGCCAGCAGCCATACTAGCGAGAGCTACGAGCAGTACTTC
cdr3_aa: CASSHTSESYEQYF
clone_size: few
j_call: TRBJ2-7
v_call: TRBV11-2
d_call: TRBD2

cdr3_nt: TGCGCCAGCAGCTTGGGAGCTAGCCAGTCAGATACGCAGTATTTT
cdr3_aa: CASSLGASQSDTQYF
clone_size: few
j_call: TRBJ2-3
v_call: TRBV5-1
d_call: NA

cdr3_nt: TGTGCCAGCAGCTTAACGGTTGGCAGCGGGAACAATGAGCAGTTCTTC
cdr3_aa: CASSLTVGSGNNEQFF
clone_size: few
j_call: TRBJ2-1
v_call: TRBV7-3
d_call: TRBD2

cdr3_nt: TGTGCCAGCAGCTTGGGAATGGCCAAAAACATTCAGTACTTC
cdr3_aa: CASSLGMAKNIQYF
clone_size: few
j_call: TRBJ2-4
v_call: TRBV11-3
d_call: NA

cdr3_nt: TGTGCCAGCAGCATTACAGGGGACAATGAGCAGTTCTTC
cdr3_aa: CASSITGDNEQFF
clone_size: NA
j_call: TRBJ2-1
v_call: TRBV7-8
d_call: TRBD1

cdr3_nt: TGTGCCAGCAGCCCTCGACAGGGAGTATCCGGCGGCTACACCTTC
cdr3_aa: CASSPRQGVSGGYTF
clone_size: NA
j_call: TRBJ1-2
v_call: TRBV9
d_call: TRBD1

cdr3_nt: TGTGCCAGCAGCTTACTTCCCACCGGGACAGGGTCCCACGAGCAGTACTTC
cdr3_aa: CASSLLPTGTGSHEQYF
clone_size: few
j_call: TRBJ2-7
v_call: TRBV7-2
d_call: TRBD1

cdr3_nt: TGTGCCATAAGCGGGGACTCCTACGAGCAGTACTTC
cdr3_aa: CAISGDSYEQYF
clone_size: NA
j_call: TRBJ2-7
v_call: TRBV27
d_call: TRBD2

cdr3_nt: TGTGCCAGCAGTGAAGAAGGGGCTCAGCCCCAGCATTTT
cdr3_aa: CASSEEGAQPQHF
clone_size: few
j_call: TRBJ1-5
v_call: TRBV6-1
d_call: NA

cdr3_nt: TGCGCCAGCAGTGATGCCTTTAACTATGGCTACACCTTC
cdr3_aa: CASSDAFNYGYTF
clone_size: few
j_call: TRBJ1-2
v_call: TRBV10-1
d_call: NA

cdr3_nt: TGTGCCAGTAGTATACCCCATCGACAGGGTCCCTCCTACGAGCAGTACTTC
cdr3_aa: CASSIPHRQGPSYEQYF
clone_size: few
j_call: TRBJ2-7
v_call: TRBV19
d_call: TRBD1